The clone carrying this T cell receptor beta chain was seen more than once but under ten times. Its antigen is not known. Profiling relied on immunoSEQ multiplex PCR, and the TCRdb table lists in-frame clones only, not all of them. The sample has under 20,000 clones, roughly 91% seen once. Regulatory T cells were sorted as CD4+CD25hiCD127low/negative cells. Controls came from healthy donors unrelated to patients. These data are taken from a study of B cell selection in AIRE deficiency. Whole-study findings and limits: CDR3s were shorter in shared Treg sequences, reflecting few non-templated nucleotide insertions. Of over 3,000 shared Treg TCRbeta sequences, around 30% were healthy-donor-only and around 8.6% patient-only. Tconv and Treg cells from AIRE-deficient patients resembled healthy donors in TCRBV usage, CDR3 length and diversity.

The sample consisted of CD4+CD25+ Tregs sorted from PBMCs. The sequence was collected from a human donor in good health.

The CDR3 DNA sequence: TGTGCCAGCAGCTTAGGTATCTCTGGAAACACCATATATTTT. Its protein product is CASSLGISGNTIYF. V and J are TRBV7-9 and TRBJ1-3, with D hard to call. The CDR3 totals 14 residues. The V gene lost 1 base and the J gene lost 0 bases, with 4 bases spanning the gap. Germline CDR1 and CDR2: SEHNR and FQNEAQ (reference sequence).